The TCR beta chain under discussion was sequenced for a study of blood T cells in healthy people across ages. Peripheral blood, roughly 9.1 milliliters per donor, was collected. The V segment lost 3 bases and the J segment 0 bases; nucleotides outside the gene matches: 4. Germline V gene data show CDR1 as SGHTA and CDR2 as FQGNSA. The CDR3 length is 16 residues. PCR was performed a second time for about 6 to 12 cycles using a sample-barcoded 5' primer and a J-beta primer mix. Samples each returned at least 3 million CDR3-containing paired-end reads. TCRdb called the 5' RACE reads again in MiXCR, with one record for every CDR3 protein. The sample includes fewer than 2,000,000 distinct CDR3 sequences, about 39% of them seen just once. This clonotype was counted many times.

The sequenced material came from blood. The chain couples TRBV7-2 to TRBJ2-3; TRBD2 agrees at 9 bases. This sequence was found in a human donor in good health. The CDR3 sequence: CASSLVLAGSTDTQYF. The CDR3 bases are TGTGCCAGCAGCTTGGTGCTAGCGGGGAGCACAGATACGCAGTATTTT.